The 32 T cell receptor beta chains given below trace back to one sample, sequenced in a study of blood T cell repertoires in COVID-19 (TCRdb year 2020). The library was produced with the immunoSEQ multiplex PCR assay. TCRdb holds this immuneACCESS table with in-frame rearrangements only. Some clones are missing; in checked studies, unresolved V genes explain under half, and the rest has no known cause. The sample contains roughly 300,000 clones, roughly 88% of them found a single time. The ten largest make up more than 7.5% of the sample. The sequencing sample was made of peripheral blood. Every receptor here comes from a man aged 18 to 30 with active or convalescent COVID-19.

The chain couples TRBV24-1 to TRBJ2-3, with D unclear. Trimming removed 4 bases at V and 0 bases at J, with 7 bases between. Germline CDR1 reads KGHDR; CDR2 reads SFDVKD. The CDR3 loop spans 14 amino acids. This chain's CDR3 is CATSESSSTDTQYF. The CDR3, as DNA: TGTGCCACCAGTGAGTCGAGTAGCACAGATACGCAGTATTTT.

This clone was recorded only once. Other DNA variants within this sample encode the same CDR3. The chain is built from TRBV27 and TRBJ2-1, with 11 bases aligning to TRBD1. This CDR3 is 15 amino acids long. Germline loops: CDR1 MNHEY, CDR2 SMNVEV (reference sequence). Trimming removed 5 bases from V and 7 bases from J; junction bases left unmatched: 7. The CDR3 is CASSPGQGAWNEQFF. CDR3 DNA sequence: TGTGCCAGCAGTCCCGGACAGGGGGCTTGGAATGAGCAGTTCTTC.

The chain has TRBV9 and TRBJ2-3; 12 nucleotides line up with TRBD2. The junction had 6 bases not matched to a gene; V was cut back by 4 bases and J by 0 bases. The CDR3 sequence is 17 residues long. Germline CDR1 reads SGDLS; CDR2 reads YYNGEE. This CDR3 is CASSLGGLAGSTDTQYF. For the CDR3, the DNA is TGTGCCAGCAGCCTAGGGGGACTAGCGGGCAGCACAGATACGCAGTATTTT.

The chain employs TRBV6-5 and TRBJ1-6; perhaps TRBD1 as D (6 bases). Trimming shortened V by 6 bases and J by 10 bases, and 13 bases separated the two germline ends. CDR3 length equals 13 residues. Germline lookup yields CDR1 MNHEY and CDR2 SVGAGI. The CDR3 nucleotides read TGTGCCAGCAGCAGGGGAAATGGCTCACCCCTCCACTTT. It is translated as CASSRGNGSPLHF.

The chain recombines TRBV5-6 with TRBJ1-1, with D possibly being TRBD1 (5 bases). The CDR3 has 14 residues. V lost 1 base and J 3 bases, leaving 10 bases between the germline ends. Per germline, CDR1 SGHDT and CDR2 YYEEEE. CDR3 in amino acids: CASSLSAGYTEAFF. CDR3 nucleotides: TGTGCCAGCAGCTTGTCCGCAGGGTACACTGAAGCTTTCTTT.

The table lists this clone with a few counts. The rearrangement joins TRBV25-1 to TRBJ2-2; 7 nucleotides match TRBD1. In germline, CDR1 is MGHDK, CDR2 SYGVNS. Germline trimming cut 4 bases from V and 3 bases from J; bases unmatched to any gene: 8. The CDR3 is 16 residues long. CDR3 amino acids: CASSGTDRAYTGELFF. CDR3 in DNA: TGTGCCAGCAGTGGGACTGACAGGGCTTACACCGGGGAGCTGTTTTTT. Drawing the rest from reference TRBV25-1 and TRBJ2-2, the complete variable domain is EADIYQTPRYLVIGTGKKITLECSQTMGHDKMYWYQQDPGMELHLIHYSYGVNSTEKGDLSSESTVSRIRTEHFPLTLESARPSHTSQYLCASSGTDRAYTGELFFGEGSRLTVL.

The chain has TRBV3-1 (or the pseudogene TRBV3-2) and TRBJ2-1, with 8 positions matching TRBD1. J gave up 6 bases and V 4 bases, and 5 bases lay outside the gene matches. The germline V gene has CDR1 LGHDT and CDR2 YNNKEL (reference sequence). The CDR3 loop spans 14 amino acids. The chain's CDR3 is CASSRRQGSNEQFF. The CDR3 DNA reads as TGTGCCAGCAGCCGCCGACAGGGGAGCAATGAGCAGTTCTTC.

The chain recombines TRBV7-9 with TRBJ1-1, with a tentative D call TRBD1 (5 bases). Trimming took 7 bases from V and 3 from J, leaving 12 bases between them. The CDR3 spans 13 residues. The germline gives CDR1 SEHNR, CDR2 FQNEAQ (reference sequence). CDR3 DNA: TGTGCCAGCATGTCGGGGGTGGACACTGAAGCTTTCTTT. Translating gives CASMSGVDTEAFF. Based on the CDR3 plus reference TRBV7-9 and TRBJ1-1, the full variable domain is DTGVSQNPRHKITKRGQNVTFRCDPISEHNRLYWYRQTLGQGPEFLTYFQNEAQLEKSRLLSDRFSAERPKGSFSTLEIQRTEQGDSAMYLCASMSGVDTEAFFGQGTRLTVV.

This chain joins TRBV3-1 (or the pseudogene TRBV3-2) and TRBJ1-1; 7 nucleotides line up with TRBD1. Germline values: CDR1 LGHDT, CDR2 YNNKEL (reference sequence). V gave up 0 bases and J gave up 3 bases; unmatched junction bases: 1. The CDR3 runs 14 residues. The DNA for the CDR3 is TGTGCCAGCAGCCAAGAGACAGGGCACACTGAAGCTTTCTTT. Translating it yields CASSQETGHTEAFF.

Here the CDR3 reads CASSPLGLAGGEETQYF. In DNA, the CDR3 is TGTGCCAGTAGTCCCCTGGGACTAGCGGGGGGCGAAGAGACCCAGTACTTC. This chain joins TRBV19 and TRBJ2-5, with 15 bases fitting TRBD2. CDR1 and CDR2 (germline): LNHDA, SQIVND (reference sequence). The CDR3 is made up of 17 amino acids. V dropped 5 bases and J dropped 3; count of bases not matched to a gene: 7.

On this clone: Just one base apart from a much larger clone, this may be a read error. The V gene is TRBV7-3, the J gene TRBJ2-1; 11 positions agree with TRBD2. Germline V gene lookup returns CDR1 SGHTA and CDR2 FQGTGA. The trim removed 5 bases at V and 6 bases at J, leaving 3 bases unmatched. The CDR3 runs to 14 residues. CDR3 nucleotides: TGTGCCAGCAGCGAACTAGCGGGGGCCAATGAGCAGTTCTTC. Its translation: CASSELAGANEQFF.

This rearrangement joins TRBV2 to TRBJ2-7; 7 positions match TRBD2. CDR1 SNHLY and CDR2 FYNNEI come from the germline V gene. This CDR3 has 15 residues. After removal of 2 bases from V and 1 base from J, the junction contained 5 bases not matched to a gene. This CDR3 reads CASSESGLSSYEQYF. CDR3 nucleotides: TGTGCCAGCAGTGAATCGGGACTATCTTCCTACGAGCAGTACTTC.

This rearrangement joins TRBV7-9 to TRBJ1-4; D ambiguous. Trimming removed 0 bases from V and 8 bases from J, with 13 bases in between. The CDR3 covers 15 residues. Germline V gene data show CDR1 as SEHNR and CDR2 as FQNEAQ (reference sequence). The CDR3 coding sequence is TGTGCCAGCAGCTTAGCGGAGGTGGTCGGGGAAAAACTGTTTTTT. Its protein is CASSLAEVVGEKLFF. The full variable domain, with the rest looked up from reference TRBV7-9 and TRBJ1-4, is DTGVSQNPRHKITKRGQNVTFRCDPISEHNRLYWYRQTLGQGPEFLTYFQNEAQLEKSRLLSDRFSAERPKGSFSTLEIQRTEQGDSAMYLCASSLAEVVGEKLFFGSGTQLSVL.

About this clone itself: One end of the junction varies from germline; a read error may be responsible. This chain links TRBV5-1 with TRBJ1-2, with 7 bases lining up with TRBD1. Germline CDR1 reads SGHRS; CDR2 reads YFSETQ. This CDR3 region has 14 residues. CDR3 nucleotides: TGCGCCAGCAGCTTGGAGGGGGCCAGCTATGGCTGCACCTTC. Protein product: CASSLEGASYGCTF.

V and J are TRBV25-1 and TRBJ2-1, with D possibly TRBD1 on 6 matching bases. V lost 2 bases and J 6 bases, leaving 11 bases between the germline ends. CDR1 MGHDK and CDR2 SYGVNS come from the germline V gene. This CDR3 contains 14 residues. CDR3 sequence reads: CASSENWGPNEQFF. In nucleotides, the CDR3 is TGTGCCAGCAGTGAAAATTGGGGGCCCAATGAGCAGTTCTTC.

The chain is built from TRBV6-1 and TRBJ1-2; possible D gene TRBD1, 6 bases. The germline CDR1 and CDR2 sequences are MNHNS and SASEGT. V dropped 2 bases and J dropped 12 bases, with 13 bases sitting between them. CDR3 length equals 12 residues. CDR3 sequence (DNA): TGTGCCAGCAGTGAATCGGGGGGGCTCGACACCTTC. Its protein is CASSESGGLDTF.

The rearrangement uses TRBV7-3 and TRBJ2-3, with D tentatively TRBD1 (6 bases). The germline gives CDR1 SGHTA, CDR2 FQGTGA. The CDR3 runs to 13 residues. Trimming removed 3 bases at V and 7 bases at J, with 11 bases between. The CDR3 DNA follows: TGTGCCAGCAGCTTCGACAGGCAAAATACGCAGTATTTT. Amino acid sequence: CASSFDRQNTQYF.

This clone was seen a handful of times. The rearrangement uses TRBV4-3 and TRBJ1-2; tentative D call: TRBD1 (5 bases). This CDR3 is built from 15 residues. Germline V gene lookup returns CDR1 LGHNA and CDR2 YSLEER. V lost 1 base, J lost 2 bases, and 11 bases lay in between. The CDR3 coding sequence is TGCGCCAGCAGCCAAGTTAGGCAGGGAAACTATGGCTACACCTTC. The encoded protein is CASSQVRQGNYGYTF.

This clone was seen a handful of times. The sample holds other DNA sequences that translate to the same CDR3. The chain is built from TRBV6-5 and TRBJ2-7; 9 bases line up with TRBD1. Trimming removed 2 bases from V and 1 base from J; junction bases left unmatched: 3. Germline CDR1 MNHEY, CDR2 SVGAGI. There are 15 residues in the CDR3. This chain's CDR3 is CASSYAGTGSYEQYF. In DNA form, the CDR3 reads TGTGCCAGCAGTTACGCCGGGACAGGGTCCTACGAGCAGTACTTC.

The chain carries TRBV9 and TRBJ1-2, with 9 bases matching TRBD1. The V and J ends lost 1 base and 2 bases, in that order; junction bases with no gene match: 3. The germline CDR1 and CDR2 sequences are SGDLS and YYNGEE. This CDR3 is built from 15 residues. CDR3 amino acids: CASSVTQGANYGYTF. The CDR3 DNA reads TGTGCCAGCAGCGTAACACAGGGGGCGAACTATGGCTACACCTTC.

The chain carries TRBV11-2 and TRBJ1-1; a possible D gene is TRBD1 (5 bases). The CDR3 spans 13 residues. Germline V gene sequence: CDR1 SGHAT, CDR2 FQNNGV. V lost 3 bases, J lost 9 bases, and 14 bases lay in between. The CDR3: CASSFPGLYQAFF. The CDR3 DNA sequence: TGTGCCAGCAGCTTTCCAGGGTTGTATCAAGCTTTCTTT. The full variable domain, in which reference TRBV11-2 and TRBJ1-1 provide the parts outside the CDR3, is EAGVAQSPRYKIIEKRQSVAFWCNPISGHATLYWYQQILGQGPKLLIQFQNNGVVDDSQLPKDRFSAERLKGVDSTLKIQPAKLEDSAVYLCASSFPGLYQAFFGQGTRLTVV.

The chain combines TRBV7-3 with TRBJ1-2, with 9 bases fitting TRBD1. The germline gives CDR1 SGHTA, CDR2 FQGTGA. The V and J ends lost 3 bases and 7 bases, in that order; junction bases with no gene match: 9. CDR3 length: 15 amino acids. The CDR3 is CASSFLRDREAGYTF. The CDR3 coding sequence is TGTGCCAGCAGCTTCCTCAGGGACAGGGAGGCTGGCTACACCTTC.

J is TRBJ1-5 and V is TRBV6-6; D may be TRBD1 (5 bases). V gave up 0 bases and J gave up 5 bases, with 11 bases separating them. From germline, CDR1 is MNHNY and CDR2 SVGAGI (reference sequence). The CDR3 is 15 amino acids. This CDR3 reads CASSYSIPRDQPQHF. CDR3 DNA: TGTGCCAGCAGTTACTCGATTCCCAGGGATCAGCCCCAGCATTTT.

V is TRBV25-1 and J is TRBJ2-1; TRBD1 agrees at 8 bases. With 8 bases clipped from V and 7 bases from J, the junction kept 4 bases outside the gene matches. Germline V gives CDR1 MGHDK, CDR2 SYGVNS. The length of the CDR3 is 12 residues. The CDR3 coding sequence is TGTGCCAGCCAGGGGGCGTTGAATGAGCAGTTCTTC. It yields the protein CASQGALNEQFF.

This chain connects TRBV9 to TRBJ2-7; 9 nucleotides match TRBD2. The CDR3 is made up of 14 amino acids. The trim removed 6 bases at V and 5 bases at J, leaving 9 bases unmatched. Germline CDR1 SGDLS, CDR2 YYNGEE. The CDR3 is CASNPGGGVDEQYF. The CDR3 DNA reads as TGTGCCAGCAATCCCGGCGGGGGGGTCGACGAGCAGTACTTC.

There are a few counts of this clone. V is TRBV9 and J is TRBJ1-2; no clear D. Trimming took off 3 bases at V and 6 bases at J, with 15 bases between the two ends. The CDR3 extends over 14 amino acids. Germline CDR1 SGDLS, CDR2 YYNGEE. The CDR3 DNA follows: TGTGCCAGCAGCGCGGGCGGGGAGATAGATGGCTACACCTTC. It is translated as CASSAGGEIDGYTF.

The chain carries TRBV6-5 and TRBJ2-1; D uncertain. V lost 0 bases and J 6 bases, leaving 9 bases between the germline ends. The CDR3 runs to 14 residues. Germline CDR1 reads MNHEY; CDR2 reads SVGAGI. DNA of the CDR3: TGTGCCAGCAGTTACTCCGGTAGCTCCAATGAGCAGTTCTTC. It is translated as CASSYSGSSNEQFF.

The chain couples TRBV6-5 to TRBJ1-3, with D unresolved. V was clipped by 8 bases and J by 0 bases, with 11 bases between them. The CDR3 runs to 14 residues. Per germline, CDR1 MNHEY and CDR2 SVGAGI. The CDR3 spells CASGQTFSGNTIYF. DNA of the CDR3: TGTGCCAGCGGGCAAACCTTCTCTGGAAACACCATATATTTT.

This clone was counted only a few times. This chain joins TRBV6-5 and TRBJ1-1, with no clear D. Trimming removed 5 bases at V and 4 bases at J, with 11 bases between. The CDR3 has 13 amino acids. The germline gives CDR1 MNHEY, CDR2 SVGAGI. CDR3 DNA sequence: TGTGCCAGCAGTCTTAGTGAACTCACTGAAGCTTTCTTT. Residues: CASSLSELTEAFF.

V is TRBV5-1 and J is TRBJ1-1; D may be TRBD1 (5 bases). Germline V CDR1 and CDR2: SGHRS, YFSETQ. The CDR3 sequence is 12 residues long. Deletions cut 0 bases from V and 8 bases from J, with 8 bases between. The CDR3 nucleotides read TGCGCCAGCAGCTTGGGGGGCGACGAAGCTTTCTTT. This encodes CASSLGGDEAFF.

CDR3 DNA sequence: TGCAGCGTGGGACAGGCTTCTACCTACGAGCAGTACTTC. It encodes CSVGQASTYEQYF. This chain links TRBV29-1 with TRBJ2-7; the match to TRBD1 covers 8 bases. Germline V gene data show CDR1 as SQVTM and CDR2 as ANQGSEA. The CDR3 totals 13 residues. Unmatched junction bases numbered 6, after V lost 6 bases and J lost 2 bases.

This clone was seen a single time. The same CDR3 arises from other DNA sequences in this sample as well. The V call is TRBV29-1, the J call TRBJ1-2, with D tentatively TRBD1 (6 bases). Trimming removed 6 bases from V and 2 bases from J, with 10 bases in between. CDR3 length equals 12 residues. CDR1 is SQVTM and CDR2 is ANQGSEA in the germline V gene. The CDR3 region has the DNA TGCAGCGTCGTGCAGGGGAACTATGGCTACACCTTC. Translation: CSVVQGNYGYTF.